These 5 T cell receptor beta chains originate from one sample sequenced in a study of blood T cell repertoires in COVID-19. Measured with immunoSEQ multiplex PCR; TCRdb has only the in-frame clones, and not every one. Of roughly 70,000 clones listed, more than 60% are singletons. Sequencing was done on a sample of peripheral blood. The receptors stem from a man aged 55 to 70 with acute or convalescent COVID-19.

This clone has more than one count but fewer than ten. The chain uses TRBV2 and TRBJ2-2, with 7 bases matching TRBD2. Unmatched junction bases numbered 3, after V lost 6 bases and J lost 5 bases. The CDR3 runs 13 residues. CDR1 and CDR2 (germline): SNHLY, FYNNEI. CDR3 protein: CASSRDYTGELFF. CDR3 DNA sequence: TGTGCCAGCAGCCGGGACTATACCGGGGAGCTGTTTTTT.

This chain uses TRBV25-1 with TRBJ1-6; a possible D gene is TRBD1 (5 bases). There are 14 residues in the CDR3. V lost 4 bases and J 10 bases, leaving 14 bases between the germline ends. CDR1 is MGHDK, CDR2 SYGVNS, per germline. CDR3: CASSAQVQGSPLHF. CDR3 bases: TGTGCCAGCAGTGCACAGGTCCAGGGCTCACCCCTCCACTTT.

The chain couples TRBV10-3 to TRBJ2-7, with 10 positions matching TRBD2. J gave up 0 bases and V 7 bases, and 6 bases lay outside the gene matches. The V gene's germline CDR1 is ENHRY and CDR2 SYGVKD. This CDR3 has 15 residues. This chain's CDR3 is CAIMPSGSVSYEQYF. The CDR3 DNA is TGTGCCATCATGCCTAGCGGGAGCGTCTCCTACGAGCAGTACTTC.

The chain has TRBV24-1 and TRBJ2-1; possibly TRBD2 for D (5 bases). Trimming pared 3 bases from V and 5 bases from J, leaving 16 bases between. Germline lookup yields CDR1 KGHDR and CDR2 SFDVKD. CDR3 size: 16 residues. CDR3 nucleotides: TGTGCCACCAGTGATCCGAGCCCCCAGGAGGACAATGAGCAGTTCTTC. Encoded protein: CATSDPSPQEDNEQFF.

The genes are TRBV7-6 and TRBJ2-7; TRBD1 might be the D (6 bases). Germline loops: CDR1 SGHVS, CDR2 FNYEAQ. The CDR3 covers 15 residues. Trimming shortened V by 5 bases and J by 3 bases, and 17 bases separated the two germline ends. CDR3: CASSLQGGSRYEQYF. For the CDR3, the DNA is TGTGCCAGCAGCCTCCAAGGGGGTAGCCGCTACGAGCAGTACTTC.